The table lists the clone carrying this TCR beta chain with many counts. The data stem from a study of T cells in Graves' hyperthyroidism and ophthalmopathy. RNA transcripts gave rise to amplified TCR beta CDR3 regions. HTBI primers drove first-round RT-PCR of the TCR CDR3. TCRdb reanalysed the multiplex PCR reads using MiXCR and keeps one entry per CDR3 protein. The repertoire holds about 710,000 distinct CDR3 sequences, with roughly 17% as singletons. The germline V gene encodes CDR1 SGHTA and CDR2 FQGTGA. The CDR3 is 15 residues long. V dropped 1 base and J dropped 4; count of bases not matched to a gene: 4.

The sequence was obtained from a man younger than 35 with Graves' hyperthyroidism. The sequenced sample was blood. The chain uses TRBV7-3 and TRBJ2-1, with 7 nucleotides matching TRBD2. The CDR3 is CASSLNAGAYNEQFF. As DNA, the CDR3 is TGTGCCAGCAGCTTAAACGCGGGAGCGTACAATGAGCAGTTCTTC.